What follows describes a single TCR beta chain. This specimen comes from a study of blood T cell repertoires in COVID-19. Whole-study context: Collection of acute and convalescent COVID-19 samples took place in the United States, Italy and Spain. The cDNA or gDNA used as material had been derived from T cells, B-cell-depleted T cells, or PBMCs.

Authors' data handling: Estimates of nucleated cell counts were drawn from the amplification of reference gene primers. Assay: immunoSEQ multiplex PCR; the TCRdb copy retains only in-frame clones and omits some. From that table come the V and J calls and clone size; the DNA was used to work out D and trimming. The sample records 200,000 to 250,000 clones, approximately 86% being singletons. This CDR3 is built from 14 residues. Germline CDR1 SGHDT, CDR2 YYEEEE. Trimming cost V 5 bases and J 9 bases; bases outside gene matches: 9. The sequence derives from a woman aged 30 to 39 who had recovered from COVID-19. The chain joins TRBV5-6 to TRBJ2-1, with TRBD1 matching over 9 bases. The sequencing sample was made of peripheral blood. The CDR3 spells CASSPGTGFSEQFF. The CDR3 nucleotides read TGTGCCAGCAGTCCCGGGACAGGGTTTAGTGAGCAGTTCTTC.